The clone carrying this T cell receptor beta chain has at least ten counts. Its antigen is not known. TCRdb analysed the 5' RACE reads with MiXCR anew, one entry per CDR3 protein. The sample yields a few hundred thousand distinct CDR3 sequences, more than 5.5% seen once. These data come from a study of T cells after yellow fever vaccination. Study-wide points: The booster saw the reappearance of most primary-vaccination clones (96% CD4, about 90% CD8). The CD4 and CD8 compartments had a small share of their clonotypes in common. A faster peak, day 5 versus 15, was reached by the weaker secondary response.

The CDR3 is 15 amino acids. Germline-derived CDR1 and CDR2 are MNHEY and SVGAGI. Losses at the gene ends were 3 bases for V and 0 bases for J; bases not matched to a gene: 4. Sequencing was performed on PBMCs, taken 5 days after the yellow fever booster vaccination. The chain is built from TRBV6-5 and TRBJ2-5, with TRBD2 identical over 7 bases. The clonotype was recovered from a man aged 30 to 45 who received the YFV17D yellow fever vaccine. The CDR3: CASSYVAGDQETQYF. Here the CDR3 DNA reads TGTGCCAGCAGTTATGTGGCGGGAGACCAAGAGACCCAGTACTTC.